This T cell receptor (beta chain) derives from a study of blood T cell repertoires in COVID-19. The CDR3 has 14 amino acids. J was trimmed by 3 bases and V by 6 bases; bases with no gene match: 4. Germline V gene data show CDR1 as LGHNT and CDR2 as FRNRAP. Repertoires were generated with immunoSEQ multiplex PCR, while TCRdb's copy carries only in-frame clones and drops some. There are 150,000 to 200,000 clones in the sample; approximately 81% occur only once, and about 14% lies in the top ten. Sequencing input: peripheral blood. This chain uses TRBV12-5 with TRBJ1-5; 8 bases align to TRBD1. This clonotype was obtained from a woman in her seventies with COVID-19, enrolled during active disease. In DNA form, the CDR3 reads TGTGCTAGTGGGACAGGGGAGGCCAATCAGCCCCAGCATTTT. Its translation is CASGTGEANQPQHF.